This T cell receptor (beta chain) was obtained from a study of blood T cell repertoires in COVID-19. The V gene's germline CDR1 is LGHNA and CDR2 YSLEER. This CDR3 comprises 16 residues. Trimming removed 0 bases at V and 7 bases at J, with 19 bases between. Produced via immunoSEQ multiplex PCR; TCRdb's table is partial and in-frame only. The data show 110,000 or so clones, 75% to 90% seen once. Source material: peripheral blood. The chain joins TRBV4-3 to TRBJ2-7, with a possible D match to TRBD2 (6 bases). This TCR was recovered from a human donor in a cohort sampled during active COVID-19. This chain's CDR3 is CASSQDPPGSRREQYF. CDR3 bases: TGCGCCAGCAGCCAAGATCCCCCCGGGAGCCGAAGGGAGCAGTACTTC.